The 9 T cell receptor beta chains reported below all come from one sample, sequenced in a study of T cell responses to AZD1222 COVID-19 vaccine. Here immunoSEQ multiplex PCR was the method, and the copy in TCRdb shows in-frame clones only, minus some. The table records 170,000 or so clones, about 86% of them present only once. The input for sequencing was peripheral blood, taken 28 days after the second AZD1222 dose. All receptors come from an adult who received the AZD1222 COVID-19 vaccine.

V gene TRBV6-1 combines with J gene TRBJ2-1; D is undetermined. CDR1 is MNHNS and CDR2 is SASEGT in the germline V gene. V was shortened by 1 base and J by 4 bases, with 8 bases between the two germline ends. The CDR3 runs 14 residues. The CDR3 DNA is TGTGCCAGCAGTGAAGGGGCCTCTTACAATGAGCAGTTCTTC. Translating it yields CASSEGASYNEQFF.

In its sample, this clone was seen a few times. CDR3 sequence (DNA): TGTGCCAGTAGTATACTGGGGTCAGATACGCAGTATTTT. Translating gives CASSILGSDTQYF. The V call is TRBV19, the J call TRBJ2-3; no definite D call. The CDR3 is 13 amino acids. With 2 bases removed from V and 4 bases from J, the gap between germline ends came to 7 bases. In germline, CDR1 is LNHDA, CDR2 SQIVND (reference sequence). The full variable domain, completed using reference TRBV19 and TRBJ2-3, is DGGITQSPKYLFRKEGQNVTLSCEQNLNHDAMYWYRQDPGQGLRLIYYSQIVNDFQKGDIAEGYSVSREKKESFPLTVTSAQKNPTAFYLCASSILGSDTQYFGPGTRLTVL.

This clone showed up just once. In DNA, the CDR3 is TGCAGCGGGGAGACAGGGTATGGCTACACCTTC. The encoded protein is CSGETGYGYTF. The chain links TRBV29-1 to TRBJ1-2; 7 positions match TRBD1. The CDR3 loop spans 11 amino acids. CDR1 and CDR2 from the germline V gene are SQVTM and ANQGSEA. V was clipped by 7 bases and J by 5 bases; unmatched bases: 4.

The sample holds one count of this clone. The chain is built from TRBV18 and TRBJ2-1; TRBD2 matches at 11 bases. The CDR3 has 15 amino acids. The J segment lost 8 bases and the V segment lost 3 bases, leaving 6 bases of the junction unmatched. CDR1 is KGHSH, CDR2 LQKENI, per germline. CDR3 region: CASSPLAGGGDEQFF. The CDR3 coding sequence is TGTGCCAGCTCACCTCTAGCGGGGGGCGGAGATGAGCAGTTCTTC.

J is TRBJ1-2 and V is TRBV7-9, with D maybe TRBD1 (5 bases). V lost 5 bases, J lost 4 bases, and 14 bases lay in between. CDR3 length: 14 residues. Looked up from germline, CDR1 is SEHNR and CDR2 is FQNEAQ (reference sequence). CDR3 DNA: TGTGCCAGCAGCGCCATCTGGGGGATCTATGGCTACACCTTC. This gives the protein CASSAIWGIYGYTF.

The chain uses TRBV7-8 and TRBJ1-6; 7 bases align to TRBD1. This CDR3 region has 15 residues. J was trimmed by 7 bases and V by 1 base; bases with no gene match: 4. Germline V gene data show CDR1 as SGHVS and CDR2 as FQNEAQ. CDR3 sequence: CASSLVGTENSPLHF. The DNA for the CDR3 is TGTGCCAGCAGCTTAGTAGGGACAGAGAATTCACCCCTCCACTTT.

This rearrangement joins TRBV6-5 to TRBJ1-1; D is unresolved. Germline values: CDR1 MNHEY, CDR2 SVGAGI. V lost 7 bases to trimming and J lost 4 bases, with 16 bases between them. CDR3 size: 14 residues. CDR3 in amino acids: CASKRATASTEAFF. As DNA, the CDR3 is TGTGCCAGCAAAAGGGCCACTGCATCCACTGAAGCTTTCTTT.

This clone was seen only once. The chain recombines TRBV10-3 with TRBJ2-2, with D perhaps matching TRBD2 (5 bases). Germline CDR1 is ENHRY and CDR2 is SYGVKD. The V end lost 6 bases, the J end lost 1 base, and 9 bases lay between the germline ends. The length of the CDR3 is 14 residues. The CDR3, as DNA: TGTGCCATCAGCCTGAGCGGGAACACCGGGGAGCTGTTTTTT. As protein: CAISLSGNTGELFF.

The chain joins TRBV5-1 to TRBJ2-3; TRBD2 agrees at 13 bases. Germline CDR1 and CDR2: SGHRS and YFSETQ. V lost 0 bases to trimming and J lost 6 bases; unmatched junction nucleotides: 4. The CDR3 spans 16 residues. CDR3 nucleotide sequence: TGCGCCAGCAGCTTGGCCGGACTAGCGGGGGCGGATACGCAGTATTTT. This translates into CASSLAGLAGADTQYF. The full variable domain, its missing parts supplied by reference TRBV5-1 and TRBJ2-3, is KAGVTQTPRYLIKTRGQQVTLSCSPISGHRSVSWYQQTPGQGLQFLFEYFSETQRNKGNFPGRFSGRQFSNSRSEMNVSTLELGDSALYLCASSLAGLAGADTQYFGPGTRLTVL.